The clone carrying this T cell receptor (beta chain) was observed many times. The target antigen is unknown. TCRdb recomputed calls from the RT-PCR reads with MiXCR, one row per CDR3 protein. The sample has under 950,000 distinct CDR3 sequences; 21% are singletons. The data were taken from a study of response to subunit inactivated influenza vaccine. Study conclusions and caveats: That few new T cells are recruited by each seasonal influenza vaccination was the authors' suggestion.

Germline V gives CDR1 LNHNV, CDR2 YYDKDF (reference sequence). V dropped 3 bases and J dropped 1 base, with 7 bases sitting between them. This CDR3 is 14 amino acids long. This chain joins TRBV15 and TRBJ1-5, with D unresolved. The sample in question was PBMCs from blood, obtained more than 4 days after vaccination. The origin of this receptor is a man aged 50-59 years who received an inactivated influenza vaccine. The DNA of the CDR3 is TGTGCCACCAGCAGGCCCGGGAGCAATCAGCCCCAGCATTTT. The encoded protein is CATSRPGSNQPQHF.